This record concerns one TCR beta chain sequence. This clonotype was seen a few times. Its recognized antigen is unknown. No base quality values were provided; no much bigger clone lies one nucleotide off. The data originate from a study of T-cell memory formation after mild COVID-19 (dated by TCRdb to the early 2020s). A note on the overall study: Most TCR sequence clusters were specific to one of the two donors. Two young, previously healthy adult volunteers, one female and one male, were included in the cohort. Longitudinal TCRalpha and TCRbeta repertoire sequencing tracked T-cell clones expanding and contracting after mild COVID-19 in a couple of donors.

PBMCs were isolated by Ficoll-Paque density gradient centrifugation. The sequencer was an Illumina NovaSeq 6000. Using 5'RACE with constant-segment primers, TCRalpha and TCRbeta cDNA libraries were constructed, with sample barcodes and unique molecular identifiers added in the process. RNA was extracted from every sample with Trizol reagent. The libraries were amplified in two PCR steps, and the second step added a second sample barcode and Illumina TruSeq adapters. Sequencing of libraries was performed on an Illumina NovaSeq with 2 x 150 bp paired-end reads. In the paper's pipeline: Demultiplexing of reads and collapsing into UMI-guided consensus sequences were performed with migec v1.2.7. Using mixcr v2.1.11, the UMI consensuses were aligned to TRA and TRB V and J templates and assembled into clonotypes. Clonotypes were classified as expanded or contracted when called significant by both edgeR and NoisET, with noise models trained on biological replicates. For edgeR calls, a false discovery rate-adjusted p below 0.01 and a log2 fold-change threshold of 1 were applied. As an exploratory analysis of dynamics, max-normalized trajectories of the 1000 most abundant clonotypes were examined with PCA combined with hierarchical clustering. Separately sequenced CD4+ and CD8+ repertoires were used to assign the CD4 or CD8 phenotype of responding clones. TCRdb cleaned the public reads at Q25 with fastp, built clones with MiXCR and kept in-frame beta chains. Merged by CDR3 protein, the rows form single entries marked with the most common genes and DNA. Clone size and V and J calls follow TCRdb, not the original study. The sample contains hundreds of thousands of distinct CDR3 sequences, 18% of them found a single time. The biggest ten clones account for 9% to 15% of the sample.

Compared with germline, V lacks 0 bases and J lacks 0 bases; bases without a gene match: 9. The germline V gene gives CDR1 as SGHRS and CDR2 as YFSETQ. The cysteine opens and the phenylalanine closes a CDR3 of 19 amino acids. The kept DNA is CDR3 alone, 57 bases in frame from the first base. Overall study results and their limits: Some responding clones were detected in pre-infection memory, which suggested that pre-existing cross-reactive memory T cells had joined the SARS-CoV-2 response. Contracting CD4+ clones were located mainly in the CM and EM memory subsets, whereas CD8+ clones were found to be enriched in EMRA. Only a couple of mild cases were covered by the study, and larger cohorts that include severe cases with pre-infection samples were considered necessary. SARS-CoV-2 specificity was not confirmed for the second-wave clones peaking on day 37. Clones contracting from day 15 to 85 had balanced CD4/CD8 phenotypes, while a second wave expanding from day 15 to 37 was biased towards CD4+.

The sequence derives from an adult woman who had mild COVID-19 (a few samples of this study predate the infection). The sample titles of this study are shuffled in the database, so cell type and time point are left out; the donor was told from shared clones. The material sequenced was PBMCs or a T cell subset sorted from them (not recorded which). The sequence is built from TRBV5-1 and TRBJ2-1; TRBD2 lines up with 10 middle nucleotides. Read as DNA, the sequence is TGCGCCAGCAGCTTGGGAGCGGGGGGGCCAATGAGCTCCTACAATGAGCAGTTCTTC. Translated, this is CASSLGAGGPMSSYNEQFF.